This T cell receptor (beta chain) was recorded in a study of Graves' ophthalmopathy and Graves' hyperthyroidism. In its sample, this clonotype was seen many times. The antigen is unknown. A diagnosis was made from clinical symptoms together with serum thyroxine, TRAb, thyroid ultrasound and orbital computed tomography. The PBMC fraction was derived from around 9.5 ml of fresh peripheral blood. The TCR beta CDR3 regions underwent amplification from RNA transcripts. An initial RT-PCR round employing HTBI primers preceded a second-round multiplex PCR. MiXCR, run by TCRdb on the multiplex PCR reads, gives a single entry per CDR3 protein. The repertoire holds over 450,000 distinct CDR3 sequences, with around 14% as singletons. Germline CDR1 reads SGHNT; CDR2 reads YENEEA. V was shortened by 1 base and J by 8 bases, with 12 bases between the two germline ends. The CDR3 totals 15 residues. General study findings and limits: Most thyroid clonotypes expanded beyond 0.001 frequency were also found in blood. Distinction of ophthalmopathy from stable hyperthyroidism by a 13-signature model reached almost 90% sensitivity and roughly 78% specificity.

The chain has TRBV11-3 and TRBJ1-6, with unresolved D. This clonotype was obtained from a woman younger than 45 with Graves' ophthalmopathy. The sequenced sample consisted of blood. In nucleotides, the CDR3 is TGTGCCAGCAGCTTAGTATCCTTTCGCGATTCACCCCTCCACTTT. Residues: CASSLVSFRDSPLHF. Together with reference TRBV11-3 and TRBJ1-6, the CDR3 gives the full variable domain: EAGVVQSPRYKIIEKKQPVAFWCNPISGHNTLYWYLQNLGQGPELLIRYENEEAVDDSQLPKDRFSAERLKGVDSTLKIQPAELGDSAVYLCASSLVSFRDSPLHFGNGTRLTVT.